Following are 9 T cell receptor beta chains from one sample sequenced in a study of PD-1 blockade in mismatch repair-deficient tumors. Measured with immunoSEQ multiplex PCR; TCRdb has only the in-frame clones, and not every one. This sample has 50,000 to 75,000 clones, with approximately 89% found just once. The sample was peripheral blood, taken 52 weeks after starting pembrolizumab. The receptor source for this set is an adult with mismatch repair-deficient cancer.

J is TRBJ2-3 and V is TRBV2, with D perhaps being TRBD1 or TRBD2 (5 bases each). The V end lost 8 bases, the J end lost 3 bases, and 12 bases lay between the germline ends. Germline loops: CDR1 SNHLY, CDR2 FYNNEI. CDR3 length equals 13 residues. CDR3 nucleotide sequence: TGTGCCAGCGGGACGGTCGGTACAGATACGCAGTATTTT. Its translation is CASGTVGTDTQYF.

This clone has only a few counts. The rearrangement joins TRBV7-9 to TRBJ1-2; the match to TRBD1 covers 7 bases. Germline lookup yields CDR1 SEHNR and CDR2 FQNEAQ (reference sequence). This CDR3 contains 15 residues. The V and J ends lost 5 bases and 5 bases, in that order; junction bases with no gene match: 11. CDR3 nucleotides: TGTGCCAGCAGCATCACGCTGTCAGGGGGTTATGGCTACACCTTC. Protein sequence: CASSITLSGGYGYTF.

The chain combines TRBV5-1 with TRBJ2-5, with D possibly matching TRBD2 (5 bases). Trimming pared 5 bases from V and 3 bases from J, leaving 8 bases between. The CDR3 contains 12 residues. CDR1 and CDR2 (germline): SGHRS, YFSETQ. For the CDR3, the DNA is TGCGCCAGCAGTTGGGGAGAAGAGACCCAGTACTTC. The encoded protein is CASSWGEETQYF.

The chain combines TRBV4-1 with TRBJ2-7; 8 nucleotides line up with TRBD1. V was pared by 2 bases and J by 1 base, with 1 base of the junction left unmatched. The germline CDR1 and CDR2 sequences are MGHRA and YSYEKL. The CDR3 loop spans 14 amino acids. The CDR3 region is CASSQRTGSYEQYF. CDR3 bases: TGCGCCAGCAGCCAACGGACAGGGTCCTACGAGCAGTACTTC.

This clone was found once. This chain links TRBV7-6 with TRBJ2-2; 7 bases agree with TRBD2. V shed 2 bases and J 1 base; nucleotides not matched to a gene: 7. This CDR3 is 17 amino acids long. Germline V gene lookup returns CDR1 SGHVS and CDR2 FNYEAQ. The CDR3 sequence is CASSLILWEGNTGELFF. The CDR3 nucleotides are TGTGCCAGCAGCTTAATTCTTTGGGAGGGGAACACCGGGGAGCTGTTTTTT.

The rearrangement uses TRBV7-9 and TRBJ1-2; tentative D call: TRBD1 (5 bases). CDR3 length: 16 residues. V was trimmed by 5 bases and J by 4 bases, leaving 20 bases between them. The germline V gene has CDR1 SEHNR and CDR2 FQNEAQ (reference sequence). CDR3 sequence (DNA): TGTGCCAGCAGCGAGGAAACAGTGGAGGGGTTCTATGGCTACACCTTC. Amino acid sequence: CASSEETVEGFYGYTF.

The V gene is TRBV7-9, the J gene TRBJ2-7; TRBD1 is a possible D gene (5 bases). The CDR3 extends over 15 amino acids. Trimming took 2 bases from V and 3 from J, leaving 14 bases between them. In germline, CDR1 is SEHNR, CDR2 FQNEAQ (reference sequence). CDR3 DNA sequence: TGTGCCAGCAGCTTATCTGACAGCCGGGTCTACGAGCAGTACTTC. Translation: CASSLSDSRVYEQYF.

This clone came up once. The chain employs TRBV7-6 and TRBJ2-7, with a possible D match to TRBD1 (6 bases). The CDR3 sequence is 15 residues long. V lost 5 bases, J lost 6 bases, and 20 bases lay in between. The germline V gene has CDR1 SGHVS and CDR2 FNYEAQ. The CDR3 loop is CASSQFQSRGSEQYF. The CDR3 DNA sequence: TGTGCCAGCAGCCAATTTCAAAGCAGGGGAAGCGAGCAGTACTTC. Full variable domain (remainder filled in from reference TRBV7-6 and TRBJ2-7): GAGVSQSPRYKVTKRGQDVALRCDPISGHVSLYWYRQALGQGPEFLTYFNYEAQQDKSGLPNDRFSAERPEGSISTLTIQRTEQRDSAMYRCASSQFQSRGSEQYFGPGTRLTVT.

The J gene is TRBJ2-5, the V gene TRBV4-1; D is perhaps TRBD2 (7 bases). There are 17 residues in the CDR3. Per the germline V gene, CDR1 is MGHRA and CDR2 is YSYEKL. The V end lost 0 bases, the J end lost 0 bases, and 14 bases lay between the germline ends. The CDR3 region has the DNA TGCGCCAGCAGCCAAGATCCCAGGGAGGGGGACCAAGAGACCCAGTACTTC. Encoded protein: CASSQDPREGDQETQYF.